The 7 T cell receptor beta chains given below trace back to one sample, sequenced in a study of control samples from healthy donors and cancer patients. The repertoire was sequenced with immunoSEQ multiplex PCR; TCRdb's copy has only in-frame clones and lacks some. The sample lists roughly 84,000 clones; 90% to 95% were seen once. The sequencing input was blood. The source of these receptors is a man aged 50 or older in good health.

The V gene is TRBV12-3 or TRBV12-4, the J gene TRBJ1-2, with D possibly being TRBD1 (5 bases). This CDR3 is built from 12 residues. The germline V and J ends were trimmed by 3 bases and 8 bases, with 10 bases remaining between them. The CDR3 loop is CASSLGRFGYTF. The DNA for the CDR3 is TGTGCCAGCAGTTTGGGGCGGTTCGGCTACACCTTC.

The chain has TRBV5-1 and TRBJ1-6; 7 positions match TRBD1. Per germline, CDR1 SGHRS and CDR2 YFSETQ. The CDR3 is 13 amino acids. V was pared by 8 bases and J by 8 bases, with 7 bases of the junction left unmatched. CDR3 coding DNA: TGCGCCAGTCGTCAGGGGGTTGATTCACCCCTCCACTTT. Its translation is CASRQGVDSPLHF.

The genes are TRBV19 and TRBJ2-4; TRBD1 agrees at 7 bases. V trimming: 1 base; J trimming: 3 bases; junction bases outside the gene matches: 6. Germline V gene lookup returns CDR1 LNHDA and CDR2 SQIVND (reference sequence). This CDR3 spans 16 amino acids. The CDR3 spells CASSIGQGVGKNIQYF. The CDR3 bases are TGTGCCAGTAGTATAGGGCAGGGGGTAGGCAAAAACATTCAGTACTTC.

The chain couples TRBV9 to TRBJ1-1; D is undetermined. Germline assignment: CDR1 SGDLS and CDR2 YYNGEE. The CDR3 spans 13 residues. V lost 1 base and J 6 bases, leaving 10 bases between the germline ends. The CDR3 protein is CASSVRGEPEAFF. In nucleotides, the CDR3 is TGTGCCAGCAGCGTACGTGGGGAACCTGAAGCTTTCTTT.

This sequence joins TRBV10-3 and TRBJ2-7; 7 nucleotides align to TRBD1. Germline V gene sequence: CDR1 ENHRY, CDR2 SYGVKD. Trimming at V came to 3 bases and at J to 5 bases, leaving 4 bases not matched to a gene. The CDR3 consists of 13 residues. CDR3 region: CAISEGTENEQYF. The CDR3 region has the DNA TGTGCCATCAGTGAAGGGACAGAAAACGAGCAGTACTTC.

The chain links TRBV4-2 to TRBJ1-2, with D perhaps matching TRBD1 (6 bases). The V end was cut by 2 bases, the J end by 8 bases, with 9 bases between. Germline lookup yields CDR1 LGHNA and CDR2 YNFKEQ. The CDR3 loop spans 12 amino acids. CDR3 in amino acids: CASSQTGKGYTF. CDR3 in DNA: TGTGCCAGCAGCCAAACAGGGAAAGGCTACACCTTC.

V is TRBV10-1 and J is TRBJ1-6; unclear D gene. Germline CDR1 is WNHNN and CDR2 is SYGVQD (reference sequence). Trimming stripped 1 base from V and 10 bases from J, with 11 bases between. This CDR3 has 14 residues. The CDR3: CASSEFGIYSPLHF. The CDR3 DNA reads TGCGCCAGCAGTGAGTTCGGGATTTACTCACCCCTCCACTTT.